This section outlines one T cell receptor beta chain sequence together with its context. Gene names and germline refer to mouse. The read comes to an end 1 residue before the CDR3 does, leaving the germline J gene to fill in the end. The data belong to a study of tissue T cells after allogeneic stem cell transplantation. Germline loops: CDR1 SNHLY, CDR2 FYNGKV (reference sequence). There are 13 residues in the CDR3. V lost 4 bases and J lost 5, with 6 bases in between. Time point meaning: mouse harvest day 7 after allogeneic transplant. Each mouse received 10^7 T-cell-depleted marrow cells plus 10^6 splenic CD5+ T cells by tail vein. TCRdb's table, derived via immunoSEQ multiplex PCR, lists solely in-frame clones and lacks some. The table records around 7,000 clones, 45% to 55% of them present only once.

The chain recombines TRBV3 with TRBJ1-6; maybe TRBD1 (5 bases). TRBJ1-6 has ORF status, its function being uncertain. Sequences were obtained from lymph node tissue. This clonotype was obtained from a female BALB/c mouse given C57BL/6 T cells with graft-versus-host disease after an allogeneic hematopoietic cell transplant. Incomplete CDR3 DNA: TGTGCCAGCAGCTCGACAGATAATTCGCCCCTCTAC. Translated: CASSSTDNSPLY. The CDR3 in full is CASSSTDNSPLYF.